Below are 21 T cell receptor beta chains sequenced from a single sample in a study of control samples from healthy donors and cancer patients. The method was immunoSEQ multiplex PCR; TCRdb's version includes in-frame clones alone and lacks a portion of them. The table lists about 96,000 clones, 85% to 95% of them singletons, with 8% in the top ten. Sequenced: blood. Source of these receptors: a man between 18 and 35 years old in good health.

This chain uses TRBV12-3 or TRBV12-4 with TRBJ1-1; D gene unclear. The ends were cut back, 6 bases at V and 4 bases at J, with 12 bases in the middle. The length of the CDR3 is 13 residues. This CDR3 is CASRPVLITEAFF. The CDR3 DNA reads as TGTGCCAGCAGACCGGTCCTGATCACTGAAGCTTTCTTT.

The CDR3 sequence is CASSFDRTNRQPQHF. Written as DNA, the CDR3 is TGTGCCAGCAGCTTTGACAGGACGAATCGTCAGCCCCAGCATTTT. The rearrangement links TRBV2 to TRBJ1-5; tentative D call: TRBD1 (6 bases). The CDR3 consists of 15 residues. The V and J ends lost 6 bases and 6 bases respectively, with 18 bases between them. In germline, CDR1 is SNHLY, CDR2 FYNNEI.

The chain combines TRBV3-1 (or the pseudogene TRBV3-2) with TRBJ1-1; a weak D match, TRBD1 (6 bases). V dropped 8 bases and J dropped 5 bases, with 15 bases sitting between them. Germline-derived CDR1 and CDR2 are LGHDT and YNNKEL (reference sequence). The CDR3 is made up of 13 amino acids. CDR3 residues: CASATGRRTEAFF. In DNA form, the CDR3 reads TGTGCCAGCGCTACAGGGCGGAGGACTGAAGCTTTCTTT.

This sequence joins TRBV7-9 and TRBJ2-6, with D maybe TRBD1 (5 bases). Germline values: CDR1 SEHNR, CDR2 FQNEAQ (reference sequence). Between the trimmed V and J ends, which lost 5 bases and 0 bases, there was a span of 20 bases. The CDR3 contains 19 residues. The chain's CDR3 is CASSRSDSQDRSGANVLTF. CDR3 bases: TGTGCCAGCAGCCGGAGTGACAGTCAGGATCGCTCTGGGGCCAACGTCCTGACTTTC.

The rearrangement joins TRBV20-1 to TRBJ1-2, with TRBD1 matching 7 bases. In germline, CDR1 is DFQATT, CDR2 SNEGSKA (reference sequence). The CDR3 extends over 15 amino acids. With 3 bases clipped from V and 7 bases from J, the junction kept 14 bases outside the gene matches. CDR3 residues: CSASPNRQGESGYTF. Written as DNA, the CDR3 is TGCAGTGCTAGTCCAAACCGACAGGGCGAGAGTGGCTACACCTTC.

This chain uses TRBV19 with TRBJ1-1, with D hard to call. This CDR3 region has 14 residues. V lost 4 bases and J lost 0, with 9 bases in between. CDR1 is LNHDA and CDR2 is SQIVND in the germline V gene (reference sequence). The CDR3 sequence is CASSKTSMNTEAFF. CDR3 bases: TGTGCCAGTAGTAAGACATCCATGAACACTGAAGCTTTCTTT.

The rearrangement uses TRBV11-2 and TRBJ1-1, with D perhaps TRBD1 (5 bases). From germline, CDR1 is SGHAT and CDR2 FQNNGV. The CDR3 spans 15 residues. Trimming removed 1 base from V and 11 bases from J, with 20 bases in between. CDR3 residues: CASSLVGGGTSQAFF. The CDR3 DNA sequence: TGTGCCAGCAGCTTAGTGGGGGGGGGAACTTCCCAGGCTTTCTTT.

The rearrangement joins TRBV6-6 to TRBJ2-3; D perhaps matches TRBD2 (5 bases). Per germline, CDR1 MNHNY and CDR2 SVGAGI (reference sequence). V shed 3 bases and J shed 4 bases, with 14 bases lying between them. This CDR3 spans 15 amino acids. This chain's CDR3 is CASSYGPGSADTQYF. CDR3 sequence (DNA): TGTGCCAGCAGTTATGGCCCGGGGAGCGCAGATACGCAGTATTTT.

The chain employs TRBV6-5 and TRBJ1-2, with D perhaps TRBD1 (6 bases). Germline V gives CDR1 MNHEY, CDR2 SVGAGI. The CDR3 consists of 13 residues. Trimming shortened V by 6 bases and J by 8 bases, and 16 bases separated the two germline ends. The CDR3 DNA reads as TGTGCCAGCAGACCAACAGGGAGTGGAGGCTACACCTTC. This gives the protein CASRPTGSGGYTF.

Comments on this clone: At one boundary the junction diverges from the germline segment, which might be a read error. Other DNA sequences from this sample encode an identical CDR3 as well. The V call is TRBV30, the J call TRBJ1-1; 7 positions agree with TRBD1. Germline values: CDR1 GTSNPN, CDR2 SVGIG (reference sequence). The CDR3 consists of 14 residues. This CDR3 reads CAWIRGGRATEAFF. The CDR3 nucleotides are TGTGCCTGGATTAGAGGGGGCAGGGCCACTGAAGCCTTCTTT. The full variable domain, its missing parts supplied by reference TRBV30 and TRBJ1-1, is SQTIHQWPATLVQPVGSPLSLECTVEGTSNPNLYWYRQAAGRGLQLLFYSVGIGQISSEVPQNLSASRPQDRQFILSSKKLLLSDSGFYLCAWIRGGRATEAFFGQGTRLTVV.

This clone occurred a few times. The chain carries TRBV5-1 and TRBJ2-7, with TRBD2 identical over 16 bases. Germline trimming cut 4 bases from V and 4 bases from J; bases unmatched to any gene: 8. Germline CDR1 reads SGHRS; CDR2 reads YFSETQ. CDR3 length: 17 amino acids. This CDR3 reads CASSGGTSGRDEYEQYF. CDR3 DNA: TGCGCCAGCAGCGGAGGGACTAGCGGGAGGGATGAGTACGAGCAGTACTTC.

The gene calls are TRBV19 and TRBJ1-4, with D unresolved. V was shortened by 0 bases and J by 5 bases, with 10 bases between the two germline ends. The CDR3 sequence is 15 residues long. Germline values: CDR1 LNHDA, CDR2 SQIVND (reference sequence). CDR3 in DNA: TGTGCCAGTAGTATAGATCCCCAGGCGAATGAAAAACTGTTTTTT. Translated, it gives CASSIDPQANEKLFF.

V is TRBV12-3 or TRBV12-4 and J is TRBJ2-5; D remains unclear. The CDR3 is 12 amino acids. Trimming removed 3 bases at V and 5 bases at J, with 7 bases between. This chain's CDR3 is CASSFFGETQYF. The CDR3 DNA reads TGTGCCAGCAGTTTTTTCGGGGAGACCCAGTACTTC.

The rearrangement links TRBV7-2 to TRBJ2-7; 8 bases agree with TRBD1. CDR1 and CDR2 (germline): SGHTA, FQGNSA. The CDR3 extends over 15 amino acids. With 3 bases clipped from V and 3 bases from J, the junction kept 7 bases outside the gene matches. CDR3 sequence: CASSFGGQGNYEQYF. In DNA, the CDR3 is TGTGCCAGCAGCTTCGGAGGACAGGGAAACTACGAGCAGTACTTC.

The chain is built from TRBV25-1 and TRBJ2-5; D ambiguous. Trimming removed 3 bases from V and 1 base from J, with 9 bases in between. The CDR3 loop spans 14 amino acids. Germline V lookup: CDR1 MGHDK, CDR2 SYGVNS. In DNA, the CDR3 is TGTGCCAGCAGTGACGTACACAGCCAAGAGACCCAGTACTTC. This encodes CASSDVHSQETQYF.

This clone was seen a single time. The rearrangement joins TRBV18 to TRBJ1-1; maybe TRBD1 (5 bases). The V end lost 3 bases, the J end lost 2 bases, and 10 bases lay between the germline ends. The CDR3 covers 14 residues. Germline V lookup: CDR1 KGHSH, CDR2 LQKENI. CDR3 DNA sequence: TGTGCCAGCTCACCGGGCAGGGACAACACTGAAGCTTTCTTT. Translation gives CASSPGRDNTEAFF.

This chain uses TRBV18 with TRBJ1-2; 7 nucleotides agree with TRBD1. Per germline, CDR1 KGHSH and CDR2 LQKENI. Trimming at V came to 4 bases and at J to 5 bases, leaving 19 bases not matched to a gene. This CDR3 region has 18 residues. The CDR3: CASSRPGQEGVFRYGYTF. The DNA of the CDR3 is TGTGCCAGCTCACGACCTGGACAGGAGGGCGTATTTCGGTATGGCTACACCTTC. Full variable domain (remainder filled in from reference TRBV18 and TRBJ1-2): NAGVMQNPRHLVRRRGQEARLRCSPMKGHSHVYWYRQLPEEGLKFMVYLQKENIIDESGMPKERFSAEFPKEGPSILRIQQVVRGDSAAYFCASSRPGQEGVFRYGYTFGSGTRLTVV.

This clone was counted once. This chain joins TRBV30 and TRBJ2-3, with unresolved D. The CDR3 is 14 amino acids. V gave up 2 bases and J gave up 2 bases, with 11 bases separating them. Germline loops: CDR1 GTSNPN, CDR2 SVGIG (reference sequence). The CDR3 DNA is TGTGCCTGGAGTATGGGCGGATTCACAGATACGCAGTATTTT. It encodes CAWSMGGFTDTQYF.

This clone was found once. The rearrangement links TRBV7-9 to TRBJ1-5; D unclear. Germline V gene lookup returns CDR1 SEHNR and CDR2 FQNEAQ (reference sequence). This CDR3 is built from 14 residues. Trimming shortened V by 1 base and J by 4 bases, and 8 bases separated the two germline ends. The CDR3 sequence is CASSLGGKNQPQHF. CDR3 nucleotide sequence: TGTGCCAGCAGCTTAGGAGGGAAAAATCAGCCCCAGCATTTT.

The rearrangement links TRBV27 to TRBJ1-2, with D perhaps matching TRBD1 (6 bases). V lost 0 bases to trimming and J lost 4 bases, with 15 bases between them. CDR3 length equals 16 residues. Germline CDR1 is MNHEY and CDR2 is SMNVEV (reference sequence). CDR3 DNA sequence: TGTGCCAGCAGTTTATCACCGCGCGGAGGGGGCTATGGCTACACCTTC. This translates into CASSLSPRGGGYGYTF.

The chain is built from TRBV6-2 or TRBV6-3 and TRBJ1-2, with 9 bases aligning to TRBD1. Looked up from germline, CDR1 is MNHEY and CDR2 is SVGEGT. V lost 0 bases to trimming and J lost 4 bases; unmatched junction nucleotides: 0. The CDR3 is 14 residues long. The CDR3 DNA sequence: TGTGCCAGCAGTTACTCGACAGGGGGCTATGGCTACACCTTC. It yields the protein CASSYSTGGYGYTF.